The 10 T cell receptor beta chains below come from one sample, sequenced in a study of human T cells and chemical hapten exposure. In TCRdb, the RACE reads were re-called with MiXCR into one record per CDR3 protein. The data hold 250,000 or so distinct CDR3 sequences, with just under 8% observed a single time. The time point denotes: pre-sensitization, week 0. Treatment defined: therapeutic diphenylcyclopropenone sensitization with weekly scalp DPC. The sequenced sample was whole blood, obtained in connection with sensitization to the hapten diphenylcyclopropenone (DPC). The origin of the receptors is a man between 18 and 29 years old with alopecia areata. Some clones in this sample may be carry-over from other donors' samples.

This rearrangement joins TRBV5-1 to TRBJ2-3; D not certain. Per the germline V gene, CDR1 is SGHRS and CDR2 is YFSETQ. The CDR3 is 14 residues long. V was cut by 1 base and J by 4 bases, with 10 bases left in between. The CDR3 sequence is CASSLLFGADTQYF. DNA of the CDR3: TGCGCCAGCAGCTTGTTGTTCGGCGCAGATACGCAGTATTTT.

V is TRBV5-6 and J is TRBJ1-1; D is uncertain. The CDR3 has 15 residues. The V and J ends lost 0 bases and 4 bases respectively, with 13 bases between them. Germline CDR1 and CDR2: SGHDT and YYEEEE. CDR3 region: CASSLVFWQITEAFF. The CDR3 DNA follows: TGTGCCAGCAGCTTGGTATTTTGGCAGATCACTGAAGCTTTCTTT.

This clonotype has at least ten counts. The rearrangement joins TRBV5-1 to TRBJ1-2; D remains ambiguous. The CDR3 is 12 residues long. Germline V gene lookup returns CDR1 SGHRS and CDR2 YFSETQ. The V end lost 0 bases, the J end lost 8 bases, and 8 bases lay between the germline ends. The CDR3 bases are TGCGCCAGCAGCTTGGAACGGGGAGGCTACACCTTC. Encoded protein: CASSLERGGYTF.

The V gene is TRBV7-2, the J gene TRBJ1-5, with a weak D call TRBD1 (5 bases). V lost 2 bases and J lost 9, with 14 bases in between. This CDR3 comprises 14 residues. CDR1 and CDR2 (germline): SGHTA, FQGNSA. The chain's CDR3 is CASSLLGQGRPQHF. Written as DNA, the CDR3 is TGTGCCAGCAGCTTACTTGGCCAGGGAAGGCCCCAGCATTTT. The full variable domain, with the rest looked up from reference TRBV7-2 and TRBJ1-5, is GAGVSQSPSNKVTEKGKDVELRCDPISGHTALYWYRQSLGQGLEFLIYFQGNSAPDKSGLPSDRFSAERTGGSVSTLTIQRTQQEDSAVYLCASSLLGQGRPQHFGDGTRLSIL.

This clonotype has a handful of counts. The CDR3 is CASSLSTGNQPQHF. DNA for the CDR3: TGCGCCAGCAGCTTGAGTACAGGGAATCAGCCCCAGCATTTT. This chain uses TRBV5-1 with TRBJ1-5; TRBD1 might be the D (6 bases). The CDR3 extends over 14 amino acids. Trimming pared 1 base from V and 4 bases from J, leaving 9 bases between. The germline gives CDR1 SGHRS, CDR2 YFSETQ.

The chain couples TRBV28 to TRBJ1-6, with D perhaps TRBD1 (5 bases). There are 12 residues in the CDR3. Trimming stripped 6 bases from V and 10 bases from J, with 10 bases between. Germline V gives CDR1 MDHEN, CDR2 SYDVKM. The CDR3 region is CASRVGRSPLHF. Here the CDR3 DNA reads TGTGCCAGCAGGGTGGGACGCTCACCCCTCCACTTT.

There are a few counts of this clonotype. The chain employs TRBV5-6 and TRBJ2-5, with D perhaps TRBD2 (5 bases). V lost 0 bases and J 3 bases, leaving 12 bases between the germline ends. The germline gives CDR1 SGHDT, CDR2 YYEEEE. The CDR3 sequence is 15 residues long. CDR3 coding DNA: TGTGCCAGCAGCTTGGCCCTTGGACTGGAAGAGACCCAGTACTTC. Translated: CASSLALGLEETQYF.

This sequence joins TRBV4-2 and TRBJ2-7; 10 bases line up with TRBD1. The ends lost 0 bases at V and 3 bases at J; junction bases unmatched: 5. This CDR3 comprises 16 residues. Germline lookup yields CDR1 LGHNA and CDR2 YNFKEQ. The CDR3 spells CASSQDLGTGVYEQYF. The CDR3 DNA sequence: TGTGCCAGCAGCCAAGATCTGGGGACAGGGGTCTACGAGCAGTACTTC.

The chain combines TRBV29-1 with TRBJ1-5, with TRBD1 as a possible D gene (5 bases). The V gene lost 6 bases and the J gene lost 7 bases, with 16 bases spanning the gap. The germline V gene encodes CDR1 SQVTM and CDR2 ANQGSEA. The CDR3 spans 13 residues. The CDR3 spells CSVGGDSRQPQHF. The CDR3 DNA is TGCAGCGTCGGGGGGGACTCGCGGCAGCCCCAGCATTTT.

J is TRBJ1-1 and V is TRBV3-1, with D perhaps TRBD1 (5 bases). This CDR3 comprises 17 residues. Germline CDR1 LGHDT, CDR2 YNNKEL (reference sequence). V was shortened by 3 bases and J by 7 bases, with 24 bases between the two germline ends. CDR3 nucleotide sequence: TGTGCCAGCAGCCAGAGGGGTGCCGGGAGGGCTCCCGATGAAGCTTTCTTT. This translates into CASSQRGAGRAPDEAFF.